A single sample gave rise to the 8 T cell receptor beta chains below, sequenced in a study of cytomegalovirus exposure and HLA in healthy donors. The primer mix had 60 Vbeta and 13 Jbeta primers. This table comes from immunoSEQ multiplex PCR, and its TCRdb copy is limited to in-frame clones, with some not included. Of 200,000 to 250,000 clones listed, 77% are singletons. Sequencing used PBMCs. The receptors were sampled from a woman aged 60 to 75 in good health and CMV-seropositive.

This chain links TRBV15 with TRBJ2-1, with a possible D match to TRBD2 (6 bases). CDR3 length: 17 amino acids. Trimming stripped 0 bases from V and 4 bases from J, with 16 bases between. CDR1 LNHNV and CDR2 YYDKDF come from the germline V gene (reference sequence). The CDR3 DNA reads as TGTGCCACCAGCAGAGATCGAAGGAGGGGACCGTACAATGAGCAGTTCTTC. This gives the protein CATSRDRRRGPYNEQFF.

The gene calls are TRBV5-8 and TRBJ2-5; 13 bases are shared with TRBD2. This CDR3 contains 15 residues. The germline V gene has CDR1 SGHTS and CDR2 YDEGEE. The V and J ends lost 4 bases and 2 bases, in that order; junction bases with no gene match: 2. CDR3 residues: CASSKGLAGQETQYF. Here the CDR3 DNA reads TGTGCCAGCAGCAAGGGACTAGCGGGGCAAGAGACCCAGTACTTC.

Remarks on this clone: At one end, the junction sequence differs from germline, possibly due to a read error. The J gene is TRBJ1-2, the V gene TRBV6-1; D perhaps matches TRBD1 (5 bases). This CDR3 region has 14 residues. Germline CDR1 and CDR2: MNHNS and SASEGT. The chain's CDR3 is CATSGTGYNYGYTF. Written as DNA, the CDR3 is TGTGCCACCAGTGGAACAGGTTATAACTATGGCTACACCTTC.

The chain employs TRBV29-1 and TRBJ1-1; D not resolved. V was cut by 7 bases and J by 3 bases, with 9 bases left in between. The CDR3 loop spans 11 amino acids. Germline V lookup: CDR1 SQVTM, CDR2 ANQGSEA. The CDR3 spells CSAYSYTEAFF. DNA of the CDR3: TGCAGCGCCTACAGTTACACTGAAGCTTTCTTT.

The chain joins TRBV11-2 to TRBJ2-3, with TRBD2 matching over 9 bases. Germline CDR1 reads SGHAT; CDR2 reads FQNNGV. The V gene end was trimmed by 0 bases and the J gene end by 1 base; junction bases not matched to a gene: 8. This CDR3 spans 18 amino acids. CDR3 in amino acids: CASSLDRQVAGGTDTQYF. CDR3 DNA sequence: TGTGCCAGCAGCTTAGATCGCCAGGTAGCGGGGGGCACAGATACGCAGTATTTT.

The chain links TRBV2 to TRBJ2-2; D is possibly TRBD1 (5 bases). V was cut by 5 bases and J by 8 bases, with 12 bases left in between. The length of the CDR3 is 13 residues. From germline, CDR1 is SNHLY and CDR2 FYNNEI. CDR3 sequence (DNA): TGTGCCAGCAGTCCCCAGACAGAGGGGGAGCTGTTTTTT. It translates to CASSPQTEGELFF.

This clone was picked up one time. The J gene is TRBJ1-1, the V gene TRBV4-1; 8 bases are a match to TRBD1. Germline-derived CDR1 and CDR2 are MGHRA and YSYEKL. This CDR3 has 15 residues. V gave up 3 bases and J gave up 4 bases; unmatched junction bases: 7. The DNA of the CDR3 is TGCGCCAGCAGCCAGCGGACAGGGTGGGCCACTGAAGCTTTCTTT. Its protein is CASSQRTGWATEAFF.

The V call is TRBV30, the J call TRBJ2-7; D unresolved. V was trimmed by 0 bases and J by 10 bases, leaving 16 bases between them. CDR1 and CDR2 (germline): GTSNPN, SVGIG (reference sequence). The length of the CDR3 is 13 residues. CDR3 amino acids: CAWSVWLAREQYF. CDR3 bases: TGTGCCTGGAGTGTATGGTTAGCTAGAGAACAGTACTTC.